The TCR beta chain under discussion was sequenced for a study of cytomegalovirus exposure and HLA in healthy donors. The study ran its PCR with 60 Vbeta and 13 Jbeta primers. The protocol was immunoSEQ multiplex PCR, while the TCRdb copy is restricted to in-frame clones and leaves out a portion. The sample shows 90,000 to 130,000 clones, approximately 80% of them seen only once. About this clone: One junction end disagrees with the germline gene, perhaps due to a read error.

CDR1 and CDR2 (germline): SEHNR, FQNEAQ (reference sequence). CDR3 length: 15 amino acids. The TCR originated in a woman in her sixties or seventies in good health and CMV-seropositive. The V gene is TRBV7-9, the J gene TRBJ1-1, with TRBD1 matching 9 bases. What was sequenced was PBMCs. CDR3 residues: CSSSLVGTGKSEAFF. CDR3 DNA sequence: TGTTCCAGCAGCTTAGTTGGGACAGGGAAGTCTGAAGCTTTCTTT.